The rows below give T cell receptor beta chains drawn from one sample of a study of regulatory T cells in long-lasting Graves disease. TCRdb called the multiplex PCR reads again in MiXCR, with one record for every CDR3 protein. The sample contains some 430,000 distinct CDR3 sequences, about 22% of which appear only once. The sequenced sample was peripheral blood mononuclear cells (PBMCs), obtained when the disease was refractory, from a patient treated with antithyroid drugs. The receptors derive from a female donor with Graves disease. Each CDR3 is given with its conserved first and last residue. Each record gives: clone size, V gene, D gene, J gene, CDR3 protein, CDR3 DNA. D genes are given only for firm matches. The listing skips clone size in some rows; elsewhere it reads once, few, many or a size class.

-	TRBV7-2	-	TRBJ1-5	CASSLGPGFFSNQPQHF	TGTGCCAGCAGCTTAGGACCAGGGTTCTTTAGCAATCAGCCCCAGCATTTT
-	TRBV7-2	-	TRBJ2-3	CASSLTSRGTDTQYF	TGTGCCAGCAGCTTGACGAGCAGGGGCACAGATACGCAGTATTTT
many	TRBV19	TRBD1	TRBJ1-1	CASSRPTGGITEAFF	TGTGCCAGTAGTCGCCCCACAGGGGGCATCACTGAAGCTTTCTTT
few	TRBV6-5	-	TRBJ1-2	CASSYSQGRGYTF	TGTGCCAGCAGTTACTCACAGGGAAGGGGCTACACCTTC
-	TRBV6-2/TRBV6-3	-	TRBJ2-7	CASSDNPDYEQYF	TGTGCCAGCAGTGACAATCCTGACTACGAGCAGTACTTC
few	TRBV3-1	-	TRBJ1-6	CASSASDSPLHF	TGTGCCAGCAGCGCTAGCGATTCACCCCTCCACTTT
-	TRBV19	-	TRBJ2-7	CASSRVLYYEQYF	TGTGCCAGTAGTAGAGTGTTATACTACGAGCAGTACTTC
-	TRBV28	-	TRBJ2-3	CASSSPRPGLKHTDTQYF	TGTGCCAGCAGTTCCCCCAGGCCGGGACTCAAGCACACAGATACGCAGTATTTT
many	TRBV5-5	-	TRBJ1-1	CASSIRRGSEAFF	TGTGCCAGCAGCATACGCCGGGGCTCTGAAGCTTTCTTT
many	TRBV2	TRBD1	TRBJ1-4	CASGGTDGHEKLFF	TGTGCCAGCGGTGGGACAGACGGACATGAAAAACTGTTTTTT
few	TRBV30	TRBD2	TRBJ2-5	CAWSVRGDYQETQYF	TGTGCCTGGAGTGTACGAGGGGACTATCAAGAGACCCAGTACTTC
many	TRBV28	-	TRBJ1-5	CASSLWPGEGNQPQHF	TGTGCCAGCAGTTTATGGCCAGGAGAAGGCAATCAGCCCCAGCATTTT
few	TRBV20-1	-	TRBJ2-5	CSARDSRQYVGTQYF	TGCAGTGCTAGAGATAGTCGGCAATACGTAGGGACCCAGTACTTC
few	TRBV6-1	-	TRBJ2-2	CASLRRTGELFF	TGTGCCAGTTTACGGCGAACCGGGGAGCTGTTTTTT
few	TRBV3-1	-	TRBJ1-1	CASRLGFQAFF	TGTGCCAGCCGCCTCGGTTTTCAAGCTTTCTTT
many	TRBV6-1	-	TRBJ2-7	CASSPQNGVGFYEQYF	TGTGCCAGCAGTCCTCAAAACGGGGTCGGGTTCTACGAGCAGTACTTC
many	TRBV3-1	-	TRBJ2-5	CASSQEAPLETQYF	TGTGCCAGCAGCCAAGAGGCTCCCTTGGAGACCCAGTACTTC
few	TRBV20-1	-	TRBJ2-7	CSASTGHSYEQYF	TGCAGTGCTAGTACAGGCCATTCCTACGAGCAGTACTTC
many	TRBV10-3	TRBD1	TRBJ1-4	CAISETQGGEEKLFF	TGTGCCATCAGTGAAACCCAGGGGGGAGAGGAAAAACTGTTTTTT
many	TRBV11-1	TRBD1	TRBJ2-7	CASSSWTGWYEQYF	TGTGCCAGCAGCTCTTGGACAGGGTGGTACGAGCAGTACTTC
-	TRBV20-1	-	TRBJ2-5	CSAPGGGGSRETQYF	TGCAGTGCACCTGGAGGGGGGGGCTCCAGGGAGACCCAGTACTTC
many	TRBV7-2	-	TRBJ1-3	CASSMARIPRTGNTIYF	TGTGCCAGCAGCATGGCGCGGATCCCACGGACTGGAAACACCATATATTTT
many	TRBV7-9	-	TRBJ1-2	CASSFGGDGYTF	TGTGCCAGCAGCTTCGGAGGAGATGGCTACACCTTC
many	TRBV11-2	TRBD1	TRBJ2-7	CASSWTGYEQYF	TGTGCCAGCAGTTGGACAGGCTACGAGCAGTACTTC
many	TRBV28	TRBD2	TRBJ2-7	CASSFMGGPYEQYF	TGTGCCAGCAGTTTTATGGGAGGGCCATACGAGCAGTACTTC
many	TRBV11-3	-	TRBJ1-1	CASSLESRAVDTEAFF	TGTGCCAGCAGCTTAGAATCTCGGGCGGTGGACACTGAAGCTTTCTTT
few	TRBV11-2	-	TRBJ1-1	CASSSLEGFEAFF	TGTGCCAGCAGCTCACTAGAGGGATTTGAAGCTTTCTTT
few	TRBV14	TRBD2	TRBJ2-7	CASSPRLAGARQYF	TGTGCCAGCAGCCCGCGACTAGCGGGAGCCCGGCAGTACTTC
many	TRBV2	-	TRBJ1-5	CASSEWLGLSNQPQHF	TGTGCCAGCAGTGAGTGGCTAGGGCTGAGCAATCAGCCCCAGCATTTT
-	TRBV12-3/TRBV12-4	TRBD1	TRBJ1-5	CASSTLDRVQNQPQHF	TGTGCCAGCAGTACCCTTGACAGGGTTCAAAATCAGCCCCAGCATTTT
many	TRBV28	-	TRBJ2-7	CASSLEGAIDEQYF	TGTGCCAGCAGTTTGGAGGGGGCAATAGACGAGCAGTACTTC
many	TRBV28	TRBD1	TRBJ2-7	CASRSTGDYEQYF	TGTGCCAGCAGATCGACAGGGGATTACGAGCAGTACTTC